These T cell receptor beta chains were read from a single sample in a study of T cell repertoires in cytomegalovirus infection. MiXCR, run by TCRdb on the reads, gives a single entry per CDR3 protein. The sample lists 300,000 or so distinct CDR3 sequences, 25% occurring once. These TCRs' antigens remain unknown. The specimen comprised cultured PBMCs, sampled from culture after CMV antigen stimulation. All receptors derive from a human donor in good health (CMV status not recorded). Some clones in this sample may be carry-over from other donors' samples. CDR3s include the opening cysteine and the closing phenylalanine or tryptophan. A D gene is named only where the DNA matches it firmly. Some rows mark clone size as missing; the rest say once, few, many or name a class of expanded clone.

>TRBV18|16|TRBD1|.|TRBJ1-5
TGTGCCAGCTCACACCGGGACAGTGCCGAACATCAGCCCCAGCATTTT
CASSHRDSAEHQPQHF
>TRBV7-2|13|.|few|TRBJ2-1
TGTGCCAGCAGCCGCGGCCCTAACAATGAGCAGTTCTTC
CASSRGPNNEQFF
>TRBV29-1|15|.|few|TRBJ2-1
TGCCCCCCCTTTTTTCGGGGCAGCTCCTACAATGAGCAGTTCTTC
CPPFFRGSSYNEQFF
>TRBV5-8|15|.|.|TRBJ2-3
TGTGCCAGCAGCCAGGCTTACCTGGGAGCAGATACGCAGTATTTT
CASSQAYLGADTQYF
>TRBV27|16|.|.|TRBJ1-6
TGTGCCAGCAGTTTATCGGGGGGGCGCCGGGGCTCACCCCTCCACTTT
CASSLSGGRRGSPLHF
>TRBV14|12|.|.|TRBJ1-1
TGTGCCAGCAGCCACACCAGGGTTGAAGCTTTCTTT
CASSHTRVEAFF
>TRBV6-5|14|.|.|TRBJ1-1
TGTGCCAGCAGTTCCGGGACGGTGAACACTGAAGCTTTCTTT
CASSSGTVNTEAFF
>TRBV4-1|14|.|.|TRBJ1-1
TGCGCCAGCAGCCAAGATCAGGCAGGGTCTGAAGCTTTCTTT
CASSQDQAGSEAFF
>TRBV27|18|.|few|TRBJ1-6
TGTGCCAGCAGTTTATCGATGAGGGGGGGTACTCTTGGCTCACCCCTCCACTTT
CASSLSMRGGTLGSPLHF
>TRBV7-6|18|TRBD2|few|TRBJ2-4
TGTGCCAGCAGCTTAGGTGGACTAGCGGGAGAAGCGAAAAACATTCAGTACTTC
CASSLGGLAGEAKNIQYF
>TRBV19|14|.|few|TRBJ1-6
TGTGCCACCGCCGTGGGACTTTATAATTCACCCCTCCACTTT
CATAVGLYNSPLHF
>TRBV6-2/TRBV6-3|13|.|.|TRBJ1-1
TGTGCCAGCAGGGACGTCATGAACACTGAAGCTTTCTTT
CASRDVMNTEAFF
>TRBV12-3/TRBV12-4|17|.|few|TRBJ1-4
TGTGCCAGCAGTTTTTCATATGGTCCGGCAACTAATGAAAAACTGTTTTTT
CASSFSYGPATNEKLFF
>TRBV7-9|16|.|.|TRBJ2-3
TGTGCCAGCAGCCCCGCTGTTGGAGTTAGCACAGATACGCAGTATTTT
CASSPAVGVSTDTQYF
>TRBV10-3|14|.|.|TRBJ1-2
TGTGCCATCAGTAATAGAGGAGAGAACTATGGCTACACCTTC
CAISNRGENYGYTF
>TRBV7-9|19|TRBD1|few|TRBJ1-4
TGTGCCAGCAGCTTTTCCCCTTTGGGACAGGGGAAGCGTAATGAAAAACTGTTTTTT
CASSFSPLGQGKRNEKLFF
>TRBV7-9|10|.|few|TRBJ1-1
TGTGCCGTTGGGGGGGGCGAAGCTTTCTTT
CAVGGGEAFF
>TRBV20-1|13|.|few|TRBJ2-1
TGCAGTGCTACCAGGGTAGTAATCAATGAGCAGTTCTTC
CSATRVVINEQFF
>TRBV15|15|.|.|TRBJ1-1
TGTGCCACCAGCCTACGTGGGGTAGGGGGCACTGAAGCTTTCTTT
CATSLRGVGGTEAFF
>TRBV6-2/TRBV6-3|15|.|.|TRBJ2-3
TGTGCCAGCAGCCTGGTTGCTAGCACGTCGGATACGCAGTATTTT
CASSLVASTSDTQYF
>TRBV7-2|15|TRBD2|many|TRBJ2-5
TGTGCCAGCAGCTTAGAGAGCGGGACCCTAGAGACCCAGTACTTC
CASSLESGTLETQYF
>TRBV4-2|15|.|many|TRBJ1-1
TGTGCCAGCCGGGAAACCGTAATTACGGGCACTGAAGCTTTCTTT
CASRETVITGTEAFF
>TRBV12-3/TRBV12-4|12|.|.|TRBJ1-5
TGTGCCAGCAGCATCGGGGATCAGCCCCAGCATTTT
CASSIGDQPQHF
>TRBV7-9|18|.|.|TRBJ2-1
TGTGCCAGCAGCTCGAACCAAGGGTCGGGAGACGACTACAATGAGCAGTTCTTC
CASSSNQGSGDDYNEQFF
>TRBV6-5|14|.|few|TRBJ2-7
TGTGCCAGCAGCGGGACATTTCTTACCTACGAGCAGTACTTC
CASSGTFLTYEQYF
>TRBV5-1|19|TRBD2|.|TRBJ2-1
TGCGCCAGCAGCTTGGCCGGCGGGAGGGGCGGAAGCTCCTACAATGAGCAGTTCTTC
CASSLAGGRGGSSYNEQFF
>TRBV7-2|14|.|many|TRBJ2-3
TGTGCCAGCAGCGCTGCTGGGAGCACAGATACGCAGTATTTT
CASSAAGSTDTQYF
>TRBV28|15|.|.|TRBJ2-3
TGTGCCAGCCGGGACGGGGCGGGACGCACAGATACGCAGTATTTT
CASRDGAGRTDTQYF
>TRBV7-2|13|.|many|TRBJ2-5
TGTGCCACTCTGGGCACCAGTGAGTGGACCCAGTACTTC
CATLGTSEWTQYF
>TRBV6-1|13|.|many|TRBJ1-4
TGTGCCAGCATAAGGGTGGCTAATGAAAAACTGTTTTTT
CASIRVANEKLFF
>TRBV27|15|.|.|TRBJ2-1
TGTGCCAGCAGCTCAACCCCGGGGGCCAGGAATGAGCAGTTCTTC
CASSSTPGARNEQFF
>TRBV10-3|14|.|.|TRBJ1-5
TGTGCCATCAGTGCTAGGCAGGGTCCTCAGCCCCAGCATTTT
CAISARQGPQPQHF
>TRBV7-8|11|.|.|TRBJ2-7
TGTGCCAGCAGCGCAACCTACGAGCAGTACTTC
CASSATYEQYF
>TRBV6-5|14|TRBD1|few|TRBJ1-6
TGTGCCAGCAGTCGACAGGGAATTAATTCACCCCTCCACTTT
CASSRQGINSPLHF
>TRBV6-5|14|TRBD1|few|TRBJ2-7
TGTGCCAGCAGTCGGGACAGAATCTCCTACGAGCAGTACTTC
CASSRDRISYEQYF
>TRBV6-5|13|TRBD2|.|TRBJ2-5
TGTGCCAGCCGACTAGCGGGAGATGAGACCCAGTACTTC
CASRLAGDETQYF
>TRBV12-3/TRBV12-4|12|.|few|TRBJ2-1
TGTGCCAGCAGTCGGGACGACAATGAGCAGTTCTTC
CASSRDDNEQFF
>TRBV28|16|TRBD1|few|TRBJ2-5
TGTGCCAGCACCGTAATGATACAGGGGGCTCAGGAGACCCAGTACTTC
CASTVMIQGAQETQYF
>TRBV7-2|14|.|many|TRBJ2-5
TGTGCCAGCAGCGGACACGCCCGAGGGGAGACCCAGTACTTC
CASSGHARGETQYF
>TRBV28|14|.|.|TRBJ1-1
TGTGCCAGCGGGGTTGGGACTATGAACACTGAAGCTTTCTTT
CASGVGTMNTEAFF
>TRBV12-3/TRBV12-4|15|.|.|TRBJ2-2
TGTGCCAACAGGGATAGACCCTCGGGGGCCGGGGAGCTGTTTTTT
CANRDRPSGAGELFF
>TRBV5-1|14|TRBD1|.|TRBJ1-4
TGCGCCAGCAGCCCAGGGGGCTTGGATGAAAAACTGTTTTTT
CASSPGGLDEKLFF
>TRBV4-2|17|TRBD1|.|TRBJ1-2
TGTGCCAGCAGCCAATCTGCAGGGGGCAAAGCTAACTATGGCTACACCTTC
CASSQSAGGKANYGYTF
>TRBV7-3|15|TRBD2|many|TRBJ2-5
TGTGCCAGCAGCCCCGCTCGGGCTAGCGGGGAGACCCAGTACTTC
CASSPARASGETQYF
>TRBV2|19|TRBD1|once|TRBJ1-5
TGTGCCAGCAGTAAAACCGGGACAGGGATCCTTTATAGCAATCAGCCCCAGCATTTT
CASSKTGTGILYSNQPQHF
>TRBV7-2|16|TRBD2|many|TRBJ2-1
TGTGCCAGCAGACCATCTAGCGGGGGAATAAACAATGAGCAGTTCTTC
CASRPSSGGINNEQFF
>TRBV10-3|14|.|.|TRBJ1-2
TGTGCCATCAGTGGGACAGAAATCTCCTATGGCTACACCTTC
CAISGTEISYGYTF
>TRBV7-9|14|.|many|TRBJ2-3
TGTGCCAGCAGCTTAGCGGGAGGTGTCCATACGCAGTATTTT
CASSLAGGVHTQYF